This T cell receptor beta chain was captured in a study of blood T cell repertoires in COVID-19. Study-level information: Specimens from acute and convalescent COVID-19 originated in the United States, Italy and Spain. T cells, B-cell-depleted T cells, or PBMCs provided the cDNA or gDNA that served as material.

V was pared by 1 base and J by 5 bases, with 9 bases of the junction left unmatched. CDR3 length: 18 residues. Germline CDR1 KGHSH, CDR2 LQKENI. The count of this clone is one. In the original workflow: Scientists estimated how many nucleated cells there were by amplifying reference gene primers. Libraries were prepared by immunoSEQ multiplex PCR; TCRdb keeps only in-frame clonotypes and omits some of them. D and trimming were read from the DNA, whereas the V and J calls and clone size are those reported in that table. The sample has 150,000 to 200,000 clones; around nine tenths are singletons. The V gene is TRBV18, the J gene TRBJ2-7, with 15 bases identical to TRBD2. The receptor was derived from a man aged 45-65 years with acute or convalescent COVID-19. Sample: peripheral blood. This CDR3 is CASSPRGGTSGRFHEQYF. Written as DNA, the CDR3 is TGTGCCAGCTCACCACGTGGGGGGACTAGCGGGAGGTTCCACGAGCAGTACTTC. Drawing the rest from reference TRBV18 and TRBJ2-7, the complete variable domain is NAGVMQNPRHLVRRRGQEARLRCSPMKGHSHVYWYRQLPEEGLKFMVYLQKENIIDESGMPKERFSAEFPKEGPSILRIQQVVRGDSAAYFCASSPRGGTSGRFHEQYFGPGTRLTVT.